What follows are 8 T cell receptor beta chains derived from one specimen sequenced in a study of regulatory T cells in long-lasting Graves disease. TCR beta libraries were built with iRepertoire HTBI primers and Arm-PCR of CDR3 regions. TCRdb redid the calling of the multiplex PCR reads with MiXCR, one entry per CDR3 protein. The data show under 500,000 distinct CDR3 sequences, with less than 25% seen just once and about 7.8% held by the top ten. Time point described: persistent/refractory GD, antithyroid drugs over 5 years with positive TRAb. From RNA extracted from PBMCs, the TCR library was made. Sequenced material: peripheral blood mononuclear cells (PBMCs), taken when the disease was refractory, from a patient treated with antithyroid drugs. Receptors originate from a female donor with Graves disease.

This clonotype was recorded at least ten times. The chain recombines TRBV27 with TRBJ1-1; D unresolved. This CDR3 region has 13 residues. The V gene lost 9 bases and the J gene lost 1 base, with 12 bases spanning the gap. The V gene's germline CDR1 is MNHEY and CDR2 SMNVEV (reference sequence). The CDR3 sequence: CASGKGPNTEAFF. The CDR3 nucleotides are TGTGCCAGTGGAAAGGGCCCGAACACTGAAGCTTTCTTT.

This clonotype appeared once. This sequence joins TRBV12-5 and TRBJ2-1; 11 bases line up with TRBD2. J gave up 7 bases and V 6 bases, and 11 bases lay outside the gene matches. This CDR3 region has 16 residues. CDR1 is LGHNT and CDR2 is FRNRAP in the germline V gene. DNA of the CDR3: TGTGCTAGTGGGGCTGATAGCGGGAGGGCGAGGAATGAGCAGTTCTTC. It is translated as CASGADSGRARNEQFF.

The chain uses TRBV29-1 and TRBJ2-6, with TRBD1 matching 7 bases. V lost 6 bases and J lost 0; bases outside the gene matches: 8. Per germline, CDR1 SQVTM and CDR2 ANQGSEA. The CDR3 spans 16 residues. CDR3 in amino acids: CSVPTGFDSGANVLTF. DNA for the CDR3: TGCAGCGTACCGACAGGGTTTGACTCTGGGGCCAACGTCCTGACTTTC.

V is TRBV18 and J is TRBJ2-7; no reliable D call. V lost 1 base and J 1 base, leaving 11 bases between the germline ends. CDR3 length equals 15 residues. Germline CDR1 reads KGHSH; CDR2 reads LQKENI. Here the CDR3 DNA reads TGTGCCAGCTCACCACTCCCTCCAGGTTCCTACGAGCAGTACTTC. Translating gives CASSPLPPGSYEQYF.

The chain carries TRBV6-1 and TRBJ1-1; 9 bases are shared with TRBD1. CDR3 length: 15 amino acids. CDR1 is MNHNS, CDR2 SASEGT, per germline. With 6 bases clipped from V and 2 bases from J, the junction kept 7 bases outside the gene matches. CDR3 residues: CASRHRDRENTEAFF. Here the CDR3 DNA reads TGTGCCAGCAGACACCGGGACAGGGAAAACACTGAAGCTTTCTTT.

As for this clonotype: A junction boundary mismatches the germline segment, possibly from a read error. The genes are TRBV24-1 and TRBJ2-1; D uncertain. This CDR3 contains 13 residues. The V gene's germline CDR1 is KGHDR and CDR2 SFDVKD. This CDR3 reads CATRDWSHDEQFF. In DNA form, the CDR3 reads TGTGCCACCAGGGATTGGAGTCATGATGAGCAGTTCTTC.

The sample holds many counts of this clonotype. The V gene is TRBV7-2, the J gene TRBJ1-1; D is ambiguous. The V end lost 2 bases, the J end lost 8 bases, and 6 bases lay between the germline ends. Germline V gene sequence: CDR1 SGHTA, CDR2 FQGNSA. The CDR3 totals 11 residues. CDR3 region: CASSLTDEAFF. Here the CDR3 DNA reads TGTGCCAGCAGCTTAACTGACGAAGCTTTCTTT. Full variable domain (remainder filled in from reference TRBV7-2 and TRBJ1-1): GAGVSQSPSNKVTEKGKDVELRCDPISGHTALYWYRQSLGQGLEFLIYFQGNSAPDKSGLPSDRFSAERTGGSVSTLTIQRTQQEDSAVYLCASSLTDEAFFGQGTRLTVV.

The rearrangement joins TRBV7-3 to TRBJ1-1; 8 bases agree with TRBD1. The CDR3 length is 13 residues. Per the germline V gene, CDR1 is SGHTA and CDR2 is FQGTGA. With V trimmed by 5 bases and J by 6 bases, 5 bases remained unmatched. CDR3 nucleotide sequence: TGTGCCAGCAGCGTACAGGGGGAGGCTGAAGCTTTCTTT. Protein sequence: CASSVQGEAEAFF.